This T cell receptor beta chain stems from a study of tissue T cells after allogeneic stem cell transplantation. The protocol was immunoSEQ multiplex PCR, while the TCRdb copy is restricted to in-frame clones and leaves out a portion. Of several thousand clones in the sample, about 41% were seen once. Time point defined: mouse harvest day 14 after allogeneic transplant. Each mouse received 10^7 T-cell-depleted marrow cells plus 10^6 splenic CD5+ T cells by tail vein. Tissues came from B6→BALB/c major-mismatch GVHD mice at day 7 or 14. Study observations and caveats: Some tissue clones might be persisting host cells; their alloreactivity or antigen specificity was not determined. Across patients, clones rarely overlapped, yet motif clusters were shared tissue-specifically.

This CDR3 has 12 amino acids. V lost 4 bases, J lost 6 bases, and 0 bases stayed unmatched. Germline V gene data show CDR1 as KGHPV and CDR2 as FQNQEV (reference sequence). This clone is labeled large (0.1 to 1%). Its antigen is still unknown. The gene names given are mouse names. The CDR3 extends 1 residue past the end of the read, so its final part is completed from the germline J gene. The J gene is TRBJ1-5, the V gene TRBV26; 7 bases align to TRBD1. Sequencing was done on a sample of lymph node tissue. This receptor was identified in a female BALB/c mouse given C57BL/6 T cells with graft-versus-host disease after an allogeneic hematopoietic cell transplant. The CDR3 loop is CASSRDSQAPLF. The CDR3 bases that were read are TGTGCCAGCAGTCGGGACAGCCAGGCTCCGCTT. Together with reference TRBV26 and TRBJ1-5, the CDR3 gives the full variable domain: NSKVIQTPRYLVKGQGQKAKMRCIPEKGHPVVFWYQQNKNNEFKFLINFQNQEVLQQIDMTEKRFSAECPSNSPCSLEIQSSEAGDSALYLCASSRDSQAPLFGEGTRLSVL.